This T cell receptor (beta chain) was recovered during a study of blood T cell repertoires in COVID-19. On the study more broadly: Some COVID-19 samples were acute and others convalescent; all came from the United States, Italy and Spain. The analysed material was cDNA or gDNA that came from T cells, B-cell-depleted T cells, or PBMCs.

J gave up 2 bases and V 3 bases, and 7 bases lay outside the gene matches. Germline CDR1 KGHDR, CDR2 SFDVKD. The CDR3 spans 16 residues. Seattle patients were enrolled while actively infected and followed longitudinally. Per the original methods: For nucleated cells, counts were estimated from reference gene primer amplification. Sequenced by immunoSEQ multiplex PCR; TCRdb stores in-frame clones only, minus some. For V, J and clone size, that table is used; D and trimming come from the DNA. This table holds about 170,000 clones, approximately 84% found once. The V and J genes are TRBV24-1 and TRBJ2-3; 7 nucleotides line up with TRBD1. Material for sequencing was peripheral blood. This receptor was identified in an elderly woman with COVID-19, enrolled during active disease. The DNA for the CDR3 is TGTGCCACCAGTGATCCAAACAGGGGTTACACAGATACGCAGTATTTT. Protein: CATSDPNRGYTDTQYF.